This T cell receptor beta chain stems from a study of T cell changes during pregnancy in multiple sclerosis. This CDR3 has 14 amino acids. Germline assignment: CDR1 MNHNY and CDR2 SVGAGI (reference sequence). V shed 8 bases and J 3 bases; nucleotides not matched to a gene: 9. Some clones are missing from TCRdb's copy, which holds only in-frame ones; the method was immunoSEQ multiplex PCR. The sample shows 45,000 to 60,000 clones, 80% to 95% of them seen only once. The material sequenced was peripheral blood, taken after pregnancy. This rearrangement joins TRBV6-6 to TRBJ1-1; 7 nucleotides align to TRBD1. This TCR was recovered from a female donor in good health, enrolled as a control in a pregnancy study. The CDR3 here is CASGIEGADTEAFF. For the CDR3, the DNA is TGTGCCAGCGGAATAGAGGGGGCGGACACTGAAGCTTTCTTT.